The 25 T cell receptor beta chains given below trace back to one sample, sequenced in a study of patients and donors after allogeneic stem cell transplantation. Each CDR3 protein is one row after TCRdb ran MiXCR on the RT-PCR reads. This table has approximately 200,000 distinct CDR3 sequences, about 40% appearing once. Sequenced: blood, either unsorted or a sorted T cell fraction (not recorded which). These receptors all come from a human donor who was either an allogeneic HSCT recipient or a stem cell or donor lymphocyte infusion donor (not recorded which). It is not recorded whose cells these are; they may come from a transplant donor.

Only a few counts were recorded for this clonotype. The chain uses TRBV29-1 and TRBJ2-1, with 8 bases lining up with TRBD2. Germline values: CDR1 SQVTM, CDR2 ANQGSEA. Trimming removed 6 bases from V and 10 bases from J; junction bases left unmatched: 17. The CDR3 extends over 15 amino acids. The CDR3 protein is CSVVRGAGVQLEQFF. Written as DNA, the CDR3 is TGCAGCGTCGTTAGGGGAGCGGGAGTACAATTGGAGCAGTTCTTC.

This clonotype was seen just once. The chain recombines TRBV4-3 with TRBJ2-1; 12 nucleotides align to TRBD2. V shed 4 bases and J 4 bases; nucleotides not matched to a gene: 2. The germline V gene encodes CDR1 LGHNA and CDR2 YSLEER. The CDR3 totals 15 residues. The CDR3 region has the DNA TGCGCCAGCAGCCTCCTAGCGGGAGGGTACAATGAGCAGTTCTTC. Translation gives CASSLLAGGYNEQFF.

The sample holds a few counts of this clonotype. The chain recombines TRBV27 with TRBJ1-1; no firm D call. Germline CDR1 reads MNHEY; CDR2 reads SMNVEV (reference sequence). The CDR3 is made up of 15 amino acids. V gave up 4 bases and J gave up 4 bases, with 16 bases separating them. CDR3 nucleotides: TGTGCCAGCAGTTCCCTCGGGCCAATCTTCACTGAAGCTTTCTTT. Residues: CASSSLGPIFTEAFF.

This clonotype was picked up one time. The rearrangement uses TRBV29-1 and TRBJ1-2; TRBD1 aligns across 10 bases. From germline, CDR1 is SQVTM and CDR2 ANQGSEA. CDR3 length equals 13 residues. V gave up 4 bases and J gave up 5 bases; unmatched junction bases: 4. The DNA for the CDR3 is TGCAGCGTTGCGACAGGGGGCGGTTATGGCTACACCTTC. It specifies CSVATGGGYGYTF. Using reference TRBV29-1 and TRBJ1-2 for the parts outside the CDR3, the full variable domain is SAVISQKPSRDICQRGTSLTIQCQVDSQVTMMFWYRQQPGQSLTLIATANQGSEATYESGFVIDKFPISRPNLTFSTLTVSNMSPEDSSIYLCSVATGGGYGYTFGSGTRLTVV.

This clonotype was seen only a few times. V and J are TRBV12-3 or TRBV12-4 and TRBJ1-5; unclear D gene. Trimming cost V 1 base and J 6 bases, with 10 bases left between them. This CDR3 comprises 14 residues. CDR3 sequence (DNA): TGTGCCAGCAGTTTAGTTTCTTTCGGTCAGCCCCAGCATTTT. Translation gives CASSLVSFGQPQHF.

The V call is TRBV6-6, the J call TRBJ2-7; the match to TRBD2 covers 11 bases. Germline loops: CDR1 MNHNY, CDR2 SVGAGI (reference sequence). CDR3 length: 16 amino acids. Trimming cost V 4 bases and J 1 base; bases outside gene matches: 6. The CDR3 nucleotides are TGTGCCAGCAGTTTCGCGGGACTAGCGGCGTCCTACGAGCAGTACTTC. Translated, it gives CASSFAGLAASYEQYF.

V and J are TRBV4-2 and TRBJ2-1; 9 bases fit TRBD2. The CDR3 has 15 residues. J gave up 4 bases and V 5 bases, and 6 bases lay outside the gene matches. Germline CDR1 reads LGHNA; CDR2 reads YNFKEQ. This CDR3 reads CASSIETSGYNEQFF. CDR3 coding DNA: TGTGCCAGCAGCATAGAGACTAGCGGATACAATGAGCAGTTCTTC.

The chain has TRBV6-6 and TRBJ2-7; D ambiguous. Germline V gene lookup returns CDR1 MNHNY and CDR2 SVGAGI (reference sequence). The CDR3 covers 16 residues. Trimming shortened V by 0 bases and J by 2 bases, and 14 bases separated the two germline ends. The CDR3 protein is CASSYSIAEKTYEQYF. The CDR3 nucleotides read TGTGCCAGCAGTTACTCCATCGCGGAGAAGACCTACGAGCAGTACTTC.

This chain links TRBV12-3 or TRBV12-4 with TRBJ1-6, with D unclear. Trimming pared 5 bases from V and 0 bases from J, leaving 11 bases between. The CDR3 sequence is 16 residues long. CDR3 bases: TGTGCCAGCAGTCCCTGGGCCAGCTCCTATAATTCACCCCTCCACTTT. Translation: CASSPWASSYNSPLHF.

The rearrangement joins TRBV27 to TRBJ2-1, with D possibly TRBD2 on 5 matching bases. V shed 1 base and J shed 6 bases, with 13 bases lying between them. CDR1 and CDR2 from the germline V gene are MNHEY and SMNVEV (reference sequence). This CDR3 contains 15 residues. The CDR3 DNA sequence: TGTGCCAGCAGTTTATACGCGGGCTGGGGCAATGAGCAGTTCTTC. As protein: CASSLYAGWGNEQFF.

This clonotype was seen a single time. The CDR3 region is CASSKASRGESGELFF. CDR3 sequence (DNA): TGTGCCAGCAGCAAAGCATCCAGGGGCGAGTCCGGGGAGCTGTTTTTT. The chain links TRBV21-1 to TRBJ2-2; TRBD1, the table's D call, lacks a check against the DNA. TRBV21-1 is termed a pseudogene. This CDR3 spans 16 amino acids.

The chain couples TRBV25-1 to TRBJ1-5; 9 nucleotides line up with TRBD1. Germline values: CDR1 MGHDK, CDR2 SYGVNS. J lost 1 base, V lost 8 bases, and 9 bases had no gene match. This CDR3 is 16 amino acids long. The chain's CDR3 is CASQPTGTGSNQPQHF. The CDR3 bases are TGTGCCAGCCAACCTACCGGGACAGGGAGCAATCAGCCCCAGCATTTT.

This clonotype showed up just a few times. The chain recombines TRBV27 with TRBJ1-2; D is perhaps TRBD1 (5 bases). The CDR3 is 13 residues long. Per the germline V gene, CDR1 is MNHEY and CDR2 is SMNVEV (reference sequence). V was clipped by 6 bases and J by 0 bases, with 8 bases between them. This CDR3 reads CASSRQTNYGYTF. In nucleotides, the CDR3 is TGTGCCAGCAGCCGACAGACTAACTATGGCTACACCTTC.

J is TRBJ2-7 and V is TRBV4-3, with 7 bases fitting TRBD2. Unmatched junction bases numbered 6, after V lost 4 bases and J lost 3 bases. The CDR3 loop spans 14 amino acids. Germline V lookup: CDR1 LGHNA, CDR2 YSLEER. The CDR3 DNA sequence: TGCGCCAGCAGCCGGAGGGAGGGTTACTACGAGCAGTACTTC. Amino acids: CASSRREGYYEQYF.

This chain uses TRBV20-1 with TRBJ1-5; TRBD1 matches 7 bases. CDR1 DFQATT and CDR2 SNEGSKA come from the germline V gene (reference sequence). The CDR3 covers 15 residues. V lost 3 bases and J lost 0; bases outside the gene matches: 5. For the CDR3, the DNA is TGCAGTGCTAGCTTACAGGGGTATAGCAATCAGCCCCAGCATTTT. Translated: CSASLQGYSNQPQHF.

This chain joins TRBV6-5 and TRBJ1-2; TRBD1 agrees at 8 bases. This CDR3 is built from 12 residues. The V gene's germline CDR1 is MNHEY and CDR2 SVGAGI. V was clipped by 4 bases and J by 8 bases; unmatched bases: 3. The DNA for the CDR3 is TGTGCCAGCAGTTCAGGGGGCAGGGGCTACACCTTC. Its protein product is CASSSGGRGYTF.

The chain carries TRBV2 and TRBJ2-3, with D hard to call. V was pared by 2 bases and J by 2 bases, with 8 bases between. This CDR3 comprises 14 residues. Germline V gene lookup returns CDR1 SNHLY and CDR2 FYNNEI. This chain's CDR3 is CASSEILPTDTQYF. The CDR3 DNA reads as TGTGCCAGCAGTGAAATATTACCCACAGATACGCAGTATTTT.

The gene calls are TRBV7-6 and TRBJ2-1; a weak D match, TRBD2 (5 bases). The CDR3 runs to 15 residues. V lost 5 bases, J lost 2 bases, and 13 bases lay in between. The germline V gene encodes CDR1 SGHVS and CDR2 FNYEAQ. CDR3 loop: CASSTADSAYNEQFF. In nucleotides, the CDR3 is TGTGCCAGCAGCACCGCGGACTCCGCCTACAATGAGCAGTTCTTC.

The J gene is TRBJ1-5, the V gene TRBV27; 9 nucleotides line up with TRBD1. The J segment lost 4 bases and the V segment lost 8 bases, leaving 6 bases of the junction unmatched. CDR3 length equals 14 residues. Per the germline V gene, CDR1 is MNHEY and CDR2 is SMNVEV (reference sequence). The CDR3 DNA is TGTGCCAGCGGCCAGACAGGGGGAAATCAGCCCCAGCATTTT. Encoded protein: CASGQTGGNQPQHF.

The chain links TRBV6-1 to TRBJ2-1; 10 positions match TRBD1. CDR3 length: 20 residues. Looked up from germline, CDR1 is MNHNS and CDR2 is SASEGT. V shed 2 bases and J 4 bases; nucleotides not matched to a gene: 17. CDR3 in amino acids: CASSEIRQGAQSLTYNEQFF. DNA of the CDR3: TGTGCCAGCAGTGAAATCCGACAGGGGGCGCAGTCTTTAACGTACAATGAGCAGTTCTTC.

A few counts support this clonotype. The CDR3 DNA is TGTGCCAGCAGCCGTAACAGGGCCGGGGAGCTGTTTTTT. Translation gives CASSRNRAGELFF. The chain employs TRBV12-3 or TRBV12-4 and TRBJ2-2; D is possibly TRBD1 (6 bases). Trimming pared 6 bases from V and 6 bases from J, leaving 11 bases between. CDR3 length equals 13 residues.

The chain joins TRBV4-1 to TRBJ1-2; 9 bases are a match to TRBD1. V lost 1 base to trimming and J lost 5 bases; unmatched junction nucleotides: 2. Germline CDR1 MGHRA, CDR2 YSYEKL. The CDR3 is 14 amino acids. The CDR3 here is CASSQGDRVYGYTF. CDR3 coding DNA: TGCGCCAGCAGCCAAGGGGACAGGGTGTATGGCTACACCTTC.

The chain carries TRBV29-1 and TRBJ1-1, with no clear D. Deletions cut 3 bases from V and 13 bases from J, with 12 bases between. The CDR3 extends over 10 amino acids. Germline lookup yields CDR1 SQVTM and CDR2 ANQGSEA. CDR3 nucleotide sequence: TGCAGCGTTGATGGTGCAGTGGGTTTCTTT. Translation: CSVDGAVGFF. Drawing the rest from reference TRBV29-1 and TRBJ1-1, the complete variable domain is SAVISQKPSRDICQRGTSLTIQCQVDSQVTMMFWYRQQPGQSLTLIATANQGSEATYESGFVIDKFPISRPNLTFSTLTVSNMSPEDSSIYLCSVDGAVGFFGQGTRLTVV.

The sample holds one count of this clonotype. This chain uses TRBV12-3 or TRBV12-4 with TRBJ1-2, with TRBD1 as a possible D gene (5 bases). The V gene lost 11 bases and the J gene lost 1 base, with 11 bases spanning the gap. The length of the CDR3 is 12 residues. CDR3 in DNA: TGTGCCCCCGGGGGACTTAACTATGGCTACACCTTC. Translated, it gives CAPGGLNYGYTF.

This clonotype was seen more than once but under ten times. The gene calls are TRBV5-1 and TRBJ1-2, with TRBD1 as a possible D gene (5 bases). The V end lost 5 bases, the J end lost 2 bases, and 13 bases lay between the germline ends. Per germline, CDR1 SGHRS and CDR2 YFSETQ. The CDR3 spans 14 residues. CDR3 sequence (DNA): TGCGCCAGCAGACAACTTGGGGGGAACTATGGCTACACCTTC. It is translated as CASRQLGGNYGYTF.